This T cell receptor (beta chain) was obtained from a study of blood T cell repertoires in COVID-19. Across the study: The United States, Italy and Spain supplied acute and convalescent COVID-19 samples. Sample material is recorded as cDNA or gDNA derived from T cells, B-cell-depleted T cells, or PBMCs.

Per the authors' pipeline: Nucleated cell number was recorded as an estimate derived from reference gene primer amplification. Libraries were prepared by immunoSEQ multiplex PCR; TCRdb keeps only in-frame clonotypes and omits some of them. The V and J calls and clone size are taken from that table; D and trimming were inferred from the DNA. This table has roughly 410,000 clones, more than 70% appearing once. The CDR3 consists of 13 residues. With 5 bases removed from V and 4 bases from J, the gap between germline ends came to 11 bases. The gene calls are TRBV12-3 or TRBV12-4 and TRBJ1-2; D is ambiguous. Sequenced input: peripheral blood. The clonotype was recovered from a man between 35 and 55 years old with acute or convalescent COVID-19. The CDR3: CASSGGRGYGYTF. In DNA, the CDR3 is TGTGCCAGCAGTGGAGGACGGGGCTATGGCTACACCTTC.